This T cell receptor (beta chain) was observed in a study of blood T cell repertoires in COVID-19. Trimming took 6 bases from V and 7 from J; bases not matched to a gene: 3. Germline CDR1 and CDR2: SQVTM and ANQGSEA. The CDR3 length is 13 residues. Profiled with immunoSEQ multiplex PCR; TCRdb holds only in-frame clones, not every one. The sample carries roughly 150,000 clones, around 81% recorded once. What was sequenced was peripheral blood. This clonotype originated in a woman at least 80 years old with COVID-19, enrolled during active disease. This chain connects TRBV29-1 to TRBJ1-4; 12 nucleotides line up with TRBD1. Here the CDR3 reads CSVGTGGIEKLFF. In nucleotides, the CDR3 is TGCAGCGTGGGGACAGGGGGCATTGAAAAACTGTTTTTT.